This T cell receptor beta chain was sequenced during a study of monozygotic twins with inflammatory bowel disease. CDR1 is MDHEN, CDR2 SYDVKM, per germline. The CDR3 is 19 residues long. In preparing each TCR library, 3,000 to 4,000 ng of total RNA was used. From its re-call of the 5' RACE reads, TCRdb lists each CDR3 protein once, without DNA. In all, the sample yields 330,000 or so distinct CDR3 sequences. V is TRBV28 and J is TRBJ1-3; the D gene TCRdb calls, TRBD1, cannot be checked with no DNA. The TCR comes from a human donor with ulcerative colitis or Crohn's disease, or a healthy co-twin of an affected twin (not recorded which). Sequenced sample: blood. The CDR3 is CASSVAGTRGYFSGNTIYF.